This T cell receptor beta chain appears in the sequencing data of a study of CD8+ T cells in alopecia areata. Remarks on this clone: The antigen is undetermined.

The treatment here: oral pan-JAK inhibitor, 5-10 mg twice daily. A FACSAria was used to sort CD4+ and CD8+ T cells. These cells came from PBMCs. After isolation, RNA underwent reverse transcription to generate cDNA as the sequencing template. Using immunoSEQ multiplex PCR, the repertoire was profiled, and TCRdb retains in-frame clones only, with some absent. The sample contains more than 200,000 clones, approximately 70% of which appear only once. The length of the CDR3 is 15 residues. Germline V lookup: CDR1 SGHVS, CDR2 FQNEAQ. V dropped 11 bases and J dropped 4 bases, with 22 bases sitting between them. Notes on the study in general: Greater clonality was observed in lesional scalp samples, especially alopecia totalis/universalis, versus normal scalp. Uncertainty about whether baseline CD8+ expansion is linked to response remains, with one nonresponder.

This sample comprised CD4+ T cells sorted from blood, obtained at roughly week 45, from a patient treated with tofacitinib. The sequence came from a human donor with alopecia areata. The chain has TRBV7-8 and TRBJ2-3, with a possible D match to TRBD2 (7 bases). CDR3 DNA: TGTGCCGCGGGGAGGGCCGGGGGGCTAGCAGATACGCAGTATTTT. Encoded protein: CAAGRAGGLADTQYF.